The text below deals with one T cell receptor beta chain. What it binds is unknown. The data were obtained in a study of cytomegalovirus exposure and HLA in healthy donors. Points from the study as a whole: Most TCR sequences were seen very rarely across donors, but some public TCRs occurred in many.

Trimming took off 6 bases at V and 0 bases at J, with 15 bases between the two ends. CDR3 size: 16 residues. CDR1 SNHLY and CDR2 FYNNEI come from the germline V gene. Sequencing was performed with immunoSEQ multiplex PCR; in TCRdb, only in-frame clones are kept and a portion is missing. Seen here are about 48,000 clones, roughly 88% observed once, and the top ten hold under 7%. This receptor was taken from a young woman in good health and CMV-seronegative. The sample taken for sequencing was PBMCs. The rearrangement links TRBV2 to TRBJ2-1; D may be TRBD2 (6 bases). The CDR3 sequence: CASSENRRGSYNEQFF. CDR3 DNA: TGTGCCAGCAGCGAAAACAGGCGGGGCTCCTACAATGAGCAGTTCTTC.